A selection of T cell receptor beta chains follows, all from one sample in a study of T cell repertoires in cytomegalovirus infection. TCRdb ran MiXCR on the reads and lists one entry per CDR3 protein. The sample lists about 360,000 distinct CDR3 sequences, approximately 30% occurring once. Their recognized antigens are unknown. The sequenced sample was cultured PBMCs, obtained from culture after CMV antigen stimulation. The receptor set was obtained from a human donor in good health (CMV status not recorded). Some clones in this sample may be carry-over from other donors' samples. The CDR3 runs from the conserved cysteine through the conserved F or W. A D gene is named only where the DNA matches it firmly. Rows may omit the clone size; those that give it use once, few, many or a size class.

TRBV7-9	NA	few	TRBJ2-7	CASSSIQGPGYEQYF	TGTGCCAGCAGCTCAATACAGGGCCCTGGGTACGAGCAGTACTTC
TRBV15	NA	few	TRBJ2-1	CATSREISVNEQFF	TGTGCCACCAGCAGAGAAATTAGCGTCAATGAGCAGTTCTTC
TRBV7-2	TRBD1	NA	TRBJ2-5	CASSDRVGETQYF	TGTGCCAGCAGTGACAGGGTTGGAGAGACCCAGTACTTC
TRBV6-6	NA	NA	TRBJ2-7	CASSVSRVSFYEQYF	TGTGCCAGCAGCGTATCCCGGGTGTCTTTCTACGAGCAGTACTTC
TRBV19	NA	NA	TRBJ1-2	CASDLQGNYGYTF	TGTGCCAGCGACTTACAGGGAAACTATGGCTACACCTTC
TRBV10-3	NA	few	TRBJ1-5	CAISESRGSGTHSNQPQHF	TGTGCCATCAGTGAGTCTAGGGGGAGTGGGACCCATAGCAATCAGCCCCAGCATTTT
TRBV19	NA	NA	TRBJ1-1	CASSIDLQGGTEAFF	TGTGCCAGTAGTATAGACCTCCAGGGAGGCACTGAAGCTTTCTTT
TRBV12-3/TRBV12-4	NA	few	TRBJ1-5	CASSFMTGDQPQHF	TGTGCCAGCAGTTTCATGACAGGCGATCAGCCCCAGCATTTT
TRBV19	NA	NA	TRBJ1-5	CSKIFGNQPQHF	TGTTCGAAGATCTTCGGCAATCAGCCCCAGCATTTT
TRBV6-1	NA	few	TRBJ2-6	CASSYARGHLSGANVLTF	TGTGCCAGCAGTTACGCGCGGGGGCACCTCTCTGGGGCCAACGTCCTGACTTTC
TRBV7-4	NA	NA	TRBJ1-2	CASSPAGWRGYTF	TGTGCCAGCAGCCCGGCAGGGTGGCGTGGCTACACCTTC
TRBV7-2	NA	many	TRBJ2-1	CASSSHVTGTENEQFF	TGTGCCAGCAGCTCGCACGTGACCGGGACGGAAAATGAGCAGTTCTTC
TRBV6-8	TRBD1	NA	TRBJ2-1	CASSYAAGTGSYNEQFF	TGTGCCAGCAGTTACGCGGCCGGGACAGGTTCCTACAATGAGCAGTTCTTC
TRBV2	NA	few	TRBJ2-1	CASRSGRGSYNEQFF	TGTGCCAGCAGGTCGGGCAGGGGCTCCTACAATGAGCAGTTCTTC
TRBV19	NA	few	TRBJ2-3	CASSIRRTGVGTDTQYF	TGTGCCAGTAGTATCCGCCGTACGGGAGTGGGCACAGATACGCAGTATTTT
TRBV12-3/TRBV12-4	TRBD1	NA	TRBJ1-2	CASRFQGVLYGYTF	TGTGCCAGCAGGTTTCAGGGGGTGCTCTATGGCTACACCTTC